Each of the 26 T cell receptor beta chains below was sequenced from the same sample in a study of cytomegalovirus exposure and HLA in healthy donors. The PCR was carried out with 60 Vbeta primers and 13 Jbeta primers. Sequencing was performed with immunoSEQ multiplex PCR; in TCRdb, only in-frame clones are kept and a portion is missing. This table has some 90,000 clones, 60% to 85% appearing once. The specimen sequenced was PBMCs. The source of these receptors is a man aged 30-40 years in good health and CMV-seropositive.

This clone was counted a few times. The chain has TRBV11-2 and TRBJ2-1; 10 bases align to TRBD2. The CDR3 consists of 14 residues. CDR1 is SGHAT and CDR2 is FQNNGV in the germline V gene. V lost 8 bases to trimming and J lost 4 bases; unmatched junction nucleotides: 5. CDR3 sequence reads: CASSGTSEYNEQFF. CDR3 bases: TGTGCCAGCTCCGGGACTAGCGAATACAATGAGCAGTTCTTC.

The V and J genes are TRBV25-1 and TRBJ2-3; D gene ambiguous. The germline gives CDR1 MGHDK, CDR2 SYGVNS. The germline V and J ends were trimmed by 5 bases and 5 bases, with 5 bases remaining between them. This CDR3 region has 11 residues. The CDR3 region is CASSPRDTQYF. CDR3 DNA sequence: TGTGCCAGCAGTCCTAGAGATACGCAGTATTTT.

This rearrangement joins TRBV2 to TRBJ2-1; 9 bases are a match to TRBD2. The length of the CDR3 is 14 residues. Trimming removed 6 bases from V and 12 bases from J; junction bases left unmatched: 12. Germline loops: CDR1 SNHLY, CDR2 FYNNEI. CDR3 nucleotides: TGTGCCAGCAGACCCGGGACTAGCTTCGTTGTGCAGTTCTTC. Protein sequence: CASRPGTSFVVQFF. The full variable domain, completed using reference TRBV2 and TRBJ2-1, is EPEVTQTPSHQVTQMGQEVILRCVPISNHLYFYWYRQILGQKVEFLVSFYNNEISEKSEIFDDQFSVERPDGSNFTLKIRSTKLEDSAMYFCASRPGTSFVVQFFGPGTRLTVL.

This chain joins TRBV5-1 and TRBJ2-7; 10 bases map to TRBD1. In germline, CDR1 is SGHRS, CDR2 YFSETQ. Trimming removed 5 bases from V and 2 bases from J; junction bases left unmatched: 16. CDR3 length equals 18 residues. Written as DNA, the CDR3 is TGCGCCAGCAGTAAACCGGGACAGGGGTCTCTCAATCCCTACGAGCAGTACTTC. Translation gives CASSKPGQGSLNPYEQYF.

This chain links TRBV5-6 with TRBJ1-4; the D is unclear. V gave up 0 bases and J gave up 3 bases, with 6 bases separating them. Germline values: CDR1 SGHDT, CDR2 YYEEEE. This CDR3 contains 14 residues. For the CDR3, the DNA is TGTGCCAGCAGCTTGGACTCGGCTAATGAAAAACTGTTTTTT. This sequence encodes CASSLDSANEKLFF.

CDR3 DNA: TGTGCCAGCTCAAACAGCATTAATCAGCCCCAGCATTTT. It codes for CASSNSINQPQHF. The chain couples TRBV7-2 to TRBJ1-5; D is unclear. Trimming took 8 bases from V and 4 from J, leaving 12 bases between them. The CDR3 is 13 amino acids. Germline V gene lookup returns CDR1 SGHTA and CDR2 FQGNSA. Complete variable domain (other parts from reference TRBV7-2 and TRBJ1-5): GAGVSQSPSNKVTEKGKDVELRCDPISGHTALYWYRQSLGQGLEFLIYFQGNSAPDKSGLPSDRFSAERTGGSVSTLTIQRTQQEDSAVYLCASSNSINQPQHFGDGTRLSIL.

The chain is built from TRBV5-1 and TRBJ2-3; 9 nucleotides align to TRBD1. The CDR3 sequence is 14 residues long. Trimming took 5 bases from V and 3 from J; bases not matched to a gene: 4. The germline CDR1 and CDR2 sequences are SGHRS and YFSETQ. The CDR3 sequence is CASRVDRGTDTQYF. The DNA for the CDR3 is TGCGCCAGCAGGGTGGACAGGGGAACAGATACGCAGTATTTT.

The chain employs TRBV6-5 and TRBJ1-1, with D unclear. CDR3 size: 15 residues. V lost 2 bases, J lost 1 base, and 11 bases lay in between. CDR1 is MNHEY, CDR2 SVGAGI, per germline. The CDR3 here is CASSYEGNGNTEAFF. The CDR3 DNA sequence: TGTGCCAGCAGTTACGAGGGAAACGGGAACACTGAAGCTTTCTTT.

This sequence joins TRBV4-1 and TRBJ2-1, with 7 bases that match TRBD2. V was pared by 2 bases and J by 5 bases, with 6 bases of the junction left unmatched. There are 15 residues in the CDR3. Germline CDR1 is MGHRA and CDR2 is YSYEKL. CDR3 protein: CASSQRLAANNEQFF. CDR3 nucleotides: TGCGCCAGCAGCCAAAGACTAGCCGCAAACAATGAGCAGTTCTTC.

This sequence joins TRBV5-8 and TRBJ2-7; the match to TRBD1 covers 11 bases. The CDR3 is 17 residues long. CDR1 and CDR2 (germline): SGHTS, YDEGEE. J was trimmed by 1 base and V by 4 bases; bases with no gene match: 10. Here the CDR3 reads CASSPFKGQGVSYEQYV. DNA for the CDR3: TGTGCCAGCAGCCCTTTTAAGGGACAGGGGGTGTCCTACGAGCAGTACGTC.

V is TRBV27 and J is TRBJ2-5; TRBD1 matches at 7 bases. The junction had 14 bases not matched to a gene; V was cut back by 4 bases and J by 9 bases. The germline CDR1 and CDR2 sequences are MNHEY and SMNVEV (reference sequence). The CDR3 extends over 15 amino acids. CDR3: CASSWDSLPPRAQYF. The CDR3 DNA is TGTGCCAGCAGTTGGGACAGCCTCCCTCCTCGAGCCCAGTACTTC.

This clone has more than one count but fewer than ten. This rearrangement joins TRBV11-2 to TRBJ1-2; 8 bases are a match to TRBD1. Germline-derived CDR1 and CDR2 are SGHAT and FQNNGV. The CDR3 contains 15 residues. V shed 5 bases and J 4 bases; nucleotides not matched to a gene: 9. In nucleotides, the CDR3 is TGTGCCAGCAGCCTCTACGACAGGGGTCTCTATGGCTACACCTTC. Protein sequence: CASSLYDRGLYGYTF.

CDR3 in amino acids: CASSLEGGQETQYF. CDR3 coding DNA: TGCGCCAGCAGCTTGGAAGGGGGACAAGAGACCCAGTACTTC. This chain uses TRBV5-1 with TRBJ2-5; the D gene is possibly TRBD1 (6 bases). The germline gives CDR1 SGHRS, CDR2 YFSETQ. This CDR3 is built from 14 residues. The V end lost 0 bases, the J end lost 2 bases, and 8 bases lay between the germline ends.

In its sample, this clone was seen a few times. The V and J genes are TRBV5-1 and TRBJ2-5, with D hard to call. Trimming removed 1 base from V and 6 bases from J, with 7 bases in between. The CDR3 length is 12 residues. Germline V gene data show CDR1 as SGHRS and CDR2 as YFSETQ. The CDR3, as DNA: TGCGCCAGCAGCTTGAACCTACAGACCCAGTACTTC. It specifies CASSLNLQTQYF.

The genes are TRBV29-1 and TRBJ2-3; 9 bases match TRBD2. V trimming: 7 bases; J trimming: 2 bases; junction bases outside the gene matches: 19. This CDR3 is 18 amino acids long. CDR1 is SQVTM and CDR2 is ANQGSEA in the germline V gene. DNA for the CDR3: TGCAGCGCTTTGAAGGGGGGCGGGGGGGACGCCATCACAGATACGCAGTATTTT. It specifies CSALKGGGGDAITDTQYF.

Points on this clone: A read error may produce the germline difference seen at one junction end. The chain employs TRBV7-7 and TRBJ2-1; TRBD2 matches 11 bases. The CDR3 spans 16 residues. The germline V gene encodes CDR1 SSHAT and CDR2 FNYEAQ (reference sequence). The CDR3 loop reads CASSLIPTSGSGEQFF. CDR3 coding DNA: TGTGCTAGCAGCTTAATCCCCACTAGCGGGAGCGGGGAGCAGTTCTTC.

The CDR3 protein is CAWSITDRVFSGYTF. As DNA, the CDR3 is TGTGCCTGGTCTATTACGGACAGGGTTTTTTCTGGCTACACCTTC. This chain joins TRBV30 and TRBJ1-2, with 8 bases fitting TRBD1. Unmatched junction bases numbered 15, after V lost 5 bases and J lost 7 bases. The CDR3 runs 15 residues. Germline V gene data show CDR1 as GTSNPN and CDR2 as SVGIG (reference sequence).

V and J are TRBV28 and TRBJ2-1, with a tentative D call TRBD2 (6 bases). V was cut by 1 base and J by 4 bases, with 14 bases left in between. Germline values: CDR1 MDHEN, CDR2 SYDVKM. The CDR3 runs to 16 residues. CDR3 nucleotide sequence: TGTGCCAGCAGTTTATCGGAGCCCGCGGGGTACAATGAGCAGTTCTTC. It translates to CASSLSEPAGYNEQFF.

This chain uses TRBV19 with TRBJ2-6, with a tentative D call TRBD2 (5 bases). The CDR3 is 15 amino acids. Germline CDR1 reads LNHDA; CDR2 reads SQIVND (reference sequence). V was cut by 3 bases and J by 0 bases, with 6 bases left in between. CDR3: CASSIAGSGANVLTF. CDR3 sequence (DNA): TGTGCCAGTAGTATCGCGGGCTCTGGGGCCAACGTCCTGACTTTC.

The V and J genes are TRBV18 and TRBJ1-6; possibly TRBD1 for D (5 bases). The CDR3 has 14 amino acids. Trimming took 2 bases from V and 10 from J, leaving 12 bases between them. In germline, CDR1 is KGHSH, CDR2 LQKENI. The DNA of the CDR3 is TGTGCCAGCTCACCAGAGGCAGGGCGATCACCCCTCCACTTT. This encodes CASSPEAGRSPLHF.

CDR3 sequence: CASSSNRGSEAFF. As DNA, the CDR3 is TGCGCCAGCAGCTCTAACAGGGGGTCTGAAGCTTTCTTT. The chain links TRBV5-1 to TRBJ1-1; TRBD1 matches 8 bases. The CDR3 extends over 13 amino acids. From germline, CDR1 is SGHRS and CDR2 YFSETQ. V shed 3 bases, J shed 6 bases, and the junction held 4 bases outside the gene matches.

CDR3 DNA sequence: TGTGCCAGCAAGGGAGAGGGGGATGGCTACACCTTC. Translating it yields CASKGEGDGYTF. This chain connects TRBV6-5 to TRBJ1-2; TRBD1 might be the D (6 bases). The CDR3 contains 12 residues. Germline CDR1 and CDR2: MNHEY and SVGAGI. The ends were cut back, 7 bases at V and 6 bases at J, with 12 bases in the middle.

The chain couples TRBV2 to TRBJ1-1; the D gene is possibly TRBD1 (5 bases). The V gene's germline CDR1 is SNHLY and CDR2 FYNNEI. With 7 bases removed from V and 0 bases from J, the gap between germline ends came to 15 bases. This CDR3 is 15 amino acids long. Written as DNA, the CDR3 is TGTGCCAGCAAGGGGCAAACCACCATGAACACTGAAGCTTTCTTT. It yields the protein CASKGQTTMNTEAFF.

This clone was seen only a few times. The rearrangement joins TRBV4-1 to TRBJ2-2; D call uncertain. The V end lost 0 bases, the J end lost 2 bases, and 13 bases lay between the germline ends. This CDR3 region has 17 residues. Germline loops: CDR1 MGHRA, CDR2 YSYEKL. The CDR3 DNA sequence: TGCGCCAGCAGCCAAGATCGTGAGGCCTCTAACACCGGGGAGCTGTTTTTT. Translated: CASSQDREASNTGELFF.

V usage is TRBV6-6 and J usage is TRBJ2-3; perhaps TRBD1 as D (7 bases). The CDR3 is 16 amino acids. V lost 5 bases to trimming and J lost 3 bases, with 18 bases between them. CDR1 MNHNY and CDR2 SVGAGI come from the germline V gene (reference sequence). This CDR3 is CASSQPTGRMTDTQYF. The CDR3 DNA follows: TGTGCCAGCAGTCAACCGACAGGGAGGATGACAGATACGCAGTATTTT.

This sequence joins TRBV4-1 and TRBJ1-5; D possibly corresponds to TRBD1 (5 bases). This CDR3 comprises 15 residues. The germline CDR1 and CDR2 sequences are MGHRA and YSYEKL. V gave up 1 base and J gave up 6 bases, with 13 bases separating them. Here the CDR3 DNA reads TGCGCCAGCAGCCAAGTCGGAAGGGGCCGTCAGCCCCAGCATTTT. Amino acid sequence: CASSQVGRGRQPQHF.